This TCR beta chain was sequenced during a study of CXCR3-negative and CXCR3-positive naive CD8 T cells. The study made its TRB cDNA libraries by 5' RACE, adding UMI labels. TCRdb re-analyzed the 5' RACE reads; it lists each CDR3 protein once, without DNA. The repertoire table contains approximately 62,000 distinct CDR3 sequences. Germline CDR1 SGHTA, CDR2 FQGTGA. The CDR3 has 21 amino acids. Concerning this clonotype itself: What it binds is not known.

The study, taken as a whole, reports: Relative to memory CD8+ cells, whose diversity was much lower, both naive subsets had comparably high diversity.

V gene TRBV7-3 combines with J gene TRBJ1-2; TCRdb's D call of TRBD1 is untestable without DNA. The sequence was collected from a human donor in good health. Some clones in this sample may be carry-over from other donors' samples. Sequencing was carried out using naive CXCR3- CD8+ T cells from blood. Subset noted: CD45RO-CCR7+CD27+CD95- naive CD8+ T cells lacking CXCR3 (TNR3-). The chain's CDR3 is CASSVESAGTDNPALNYGYTF.